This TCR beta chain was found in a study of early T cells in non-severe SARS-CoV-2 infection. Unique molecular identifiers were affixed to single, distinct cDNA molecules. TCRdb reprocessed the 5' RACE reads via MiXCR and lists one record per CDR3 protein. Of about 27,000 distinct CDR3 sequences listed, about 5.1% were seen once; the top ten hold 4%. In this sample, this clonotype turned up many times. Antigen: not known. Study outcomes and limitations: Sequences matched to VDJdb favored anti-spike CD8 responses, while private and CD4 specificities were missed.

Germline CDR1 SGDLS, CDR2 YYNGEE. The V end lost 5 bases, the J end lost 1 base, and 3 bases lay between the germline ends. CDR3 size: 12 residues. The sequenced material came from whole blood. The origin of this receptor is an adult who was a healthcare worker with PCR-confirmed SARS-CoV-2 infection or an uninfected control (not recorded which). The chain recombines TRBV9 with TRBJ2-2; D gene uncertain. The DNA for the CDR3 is TGTGCCAGCAGTCAGAACACCGGGGAGCTGTTTTTT. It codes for CASSQNTGELFF.